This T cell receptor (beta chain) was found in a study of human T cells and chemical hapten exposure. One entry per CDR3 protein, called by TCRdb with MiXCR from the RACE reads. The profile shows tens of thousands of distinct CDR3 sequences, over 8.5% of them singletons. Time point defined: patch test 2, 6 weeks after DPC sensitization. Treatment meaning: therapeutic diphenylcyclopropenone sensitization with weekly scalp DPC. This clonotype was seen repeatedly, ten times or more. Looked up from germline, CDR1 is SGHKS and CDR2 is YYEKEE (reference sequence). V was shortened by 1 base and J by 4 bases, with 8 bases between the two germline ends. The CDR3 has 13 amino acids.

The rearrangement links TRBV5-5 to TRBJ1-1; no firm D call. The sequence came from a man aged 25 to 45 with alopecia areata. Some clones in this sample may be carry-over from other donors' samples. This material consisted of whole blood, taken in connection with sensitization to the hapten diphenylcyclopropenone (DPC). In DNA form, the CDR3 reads TGTGCCAGCAGCTTGAAATTCGTCACTGAAGCTTTCTTT. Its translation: CASSLKFVTEAFF.